The subject of this entry is one TCR beta chain. Deletions cut 1 base from V and 1 base from J, with 16 bases between. The germline V gene encodes CDR1 LNHDA and CDR2 SQIVND (reference sequence). The CDR3 spans 18 residues. This specimen belongs to a study of blood T cell repertoires in COVID-19. Libraries were prepared by immunoSEQ multiplex PCR; TCRdb keeps only in-frame clonotypes and omits some of them. The sample includes approximately 120,000 clones, about 90% of them seen just once. This TCR was sampled from a man over 45 with COVID-19, enrolled during active disease. V usage is TRBV19 and J usage is TRBJ2-2; tentatively, D is TRBD1 (6 bases). Source material: peripheral blood. The CDR3 reads CASSIVIFQGLNTGELFF. CDR3 nucleotides: TGTGCCAGTAGTATAGTTATCTTCCAGGGGTTGAACACCGGGGAGCTGTTTTTT.